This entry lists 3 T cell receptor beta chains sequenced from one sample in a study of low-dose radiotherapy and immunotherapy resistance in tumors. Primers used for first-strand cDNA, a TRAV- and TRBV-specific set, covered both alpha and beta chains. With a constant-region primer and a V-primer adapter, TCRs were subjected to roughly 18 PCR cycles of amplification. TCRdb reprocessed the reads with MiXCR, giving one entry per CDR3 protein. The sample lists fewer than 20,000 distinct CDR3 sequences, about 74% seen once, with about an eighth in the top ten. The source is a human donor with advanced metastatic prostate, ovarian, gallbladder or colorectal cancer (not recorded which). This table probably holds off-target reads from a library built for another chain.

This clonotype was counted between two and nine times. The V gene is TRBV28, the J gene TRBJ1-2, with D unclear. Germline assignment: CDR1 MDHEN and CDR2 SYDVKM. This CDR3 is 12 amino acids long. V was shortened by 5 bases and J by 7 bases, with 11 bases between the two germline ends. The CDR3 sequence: CASSTGPRGYTF. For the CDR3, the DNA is TGTGCCAGCAGTACCGGTCCTCGTGGCTACACCTTC.

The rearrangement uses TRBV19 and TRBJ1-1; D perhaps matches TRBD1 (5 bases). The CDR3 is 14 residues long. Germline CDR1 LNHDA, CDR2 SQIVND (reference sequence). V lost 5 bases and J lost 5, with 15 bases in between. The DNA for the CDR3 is TGTGCCAGTAGTCAGGGACGTTGGGGGACTGAAGCTTTCTTT. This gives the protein CASSQGRWGTEAFF.

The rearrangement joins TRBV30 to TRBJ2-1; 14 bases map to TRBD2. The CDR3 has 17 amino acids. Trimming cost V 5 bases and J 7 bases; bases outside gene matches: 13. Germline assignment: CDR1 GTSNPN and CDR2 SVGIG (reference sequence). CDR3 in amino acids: CAWDKGLAGVGRNEQFF. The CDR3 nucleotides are TGTGCCTGGGATAAGGGACTAGCGGGAGTGGGTCGGAATGAGCAGTTCTTC.